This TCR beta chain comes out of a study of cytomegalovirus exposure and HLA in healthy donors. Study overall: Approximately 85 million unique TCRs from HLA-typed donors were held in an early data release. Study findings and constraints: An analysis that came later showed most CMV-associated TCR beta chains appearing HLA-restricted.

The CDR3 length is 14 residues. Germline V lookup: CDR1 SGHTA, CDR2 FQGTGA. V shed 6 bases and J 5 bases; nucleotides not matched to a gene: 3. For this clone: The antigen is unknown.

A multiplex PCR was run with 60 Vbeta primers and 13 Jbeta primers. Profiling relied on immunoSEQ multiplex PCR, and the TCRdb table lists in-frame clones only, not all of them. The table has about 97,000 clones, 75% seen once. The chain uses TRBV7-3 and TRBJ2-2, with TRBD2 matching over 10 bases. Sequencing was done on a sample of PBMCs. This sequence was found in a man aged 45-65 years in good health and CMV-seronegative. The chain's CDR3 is CASRAGGTTGELFF. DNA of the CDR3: TGTGCCAGCAGAGCGGGGGGGACTACCGGGGAGCTGTTTTTT. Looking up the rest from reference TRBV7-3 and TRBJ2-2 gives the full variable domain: GAGVSQTPSNKVTEKGKYVELRCDPISGHTALYWYRQSLGQGPEFLIYFQGTGAADDSGLPNDRFFAVRPEGSVSTLKIQRTERGDSAVYLCASRAGGTTGELFFGEGSRLTVL.